The 10 T cell receptor beta chains below were found in one sample sequenced in a study of OX40 agonist ivuxolimab in advanced cancers. The assay was immunoSEQ multiplex PCR, and TCRdb's table has in-frame clones only and misses some. Of about 22,000 clones listed, less than 90% were seen once; the top ten hold approximately 23%. The specimen comprised CD4+ or CD8+ T cells sorted from blood, sampled in a trial of the OX40 agonist ivuxolimab. These TCRs come from an adult with an advanced solid tumor such as melanoma, head and neck, liver or kidney cancer.

The chain uses TRBV27 and TRBJ2-5; D might be TRBD1 or TRBD2, each matching 5 bases. This CDR3 is built from 17 residues. Germline lookup yields CDR1 MNHEY and CDR2 SMNVEV (reference sequence). The V gene lost 5 bases and the J gene lost 1 base, with 20 bases spanning the gap. Here the CDR3 DNA reads TGTGCCAGCAGTATTTCCTCGCCGGGACCGCTCCAAGAGACCCAGTACTTC. The encoded protein is CASSISSPGPLQETQYF.

The chain recombines TRBV6-1 with TRBJ2-7; TRBD2 aligns across 7 bases. The CDR3 covers 13 residues. Germline lookup yields CDR1 MNHNS and CDR2 SASEGT. Germline trimming cut 8 bases from V and 7 bases from J; bases unmatched to any gene: 11. DNA of the CDR3: TGTGCCAGCGTGGGACGGGCGGGAGTTGAGCAGTACTTC. It codes for CASVGRAGVEQYF.

V and J are TRBV6-6 and TRBJ1-1; TRBD1 is a possible D gene (6 bases). V was clipped by 4 bases and J by 0 bases, with 9 bases between them. This CDR3 has 14 residues. Germline CDR1 and CDR2: MNHNY and SVGAGI (reference sequence). CDR3 sequence (DNA): TGTGCCAGCAGTTCGGACAGCTTGAACACTGAAGCTTTCTTT. This encodes CASSSDSLNTEAFF.

The chain is built from TRBV12-5 and TRBJ2-2, with a possible D match to TRBD2 (5 bases). This CDR3 contains 17 residues. Deletions cut 5 bases from V and 3 bases from J, with 19 bases between. CDR1 and CDR2 from the germline V gene are LGHNT and FRNRAP. In DNA, the CDR3 is TGTGCTAGTGGTGTGGACGGAGGACTTCAGTACACCGGGGAGCTGTTTTTT. Amino acids: CASGVDGGLQYTGELFF.

The rearrangement joins TRBV13 to TRBJ2-3, with D tentatively TRBD1 (5 bases). V lost 4 bases to trimming and J lost 3 bases, with 11 bases between them. The V gene's germline CDR1 is PRHDT and CDR2 FYEKMQ (reference sequence). CDR3 length: 14 amino acids. In DNA, the CDR3 is TGTGCCAGCAGCTCACAGGATATTACAGATACGCAGTATTTT. Protein product: CASSSQDITDTQYF. The full variable domain, its missing parts supplied by reference TRBV13 and TRBJ2-3, is AAGVIQSPRHLIKEKRETATLKCYPIPRHDTVYWYQQGPGQDPQFLISFYEKMQSDKGSIPDRFSAQQFSDYHSELNMSSLELGDSALYFCASSSQDITDTQYFGPGTRLTVL.

The V and J genes are TRBV21-1 and TRBJ1-5; the table gives TRBD1 as D, unverified against the DNA. TRBV21-1 is termed a pseudogene. CDR3 length: 16 amino acids. CDR3 protein: CASSKDDRESNQPQHF. CDR3 DNA sequence: TGTGCCAGCAGCAAAGATGACAGAGAGAGCAATCAGCCCCAGCATTTT.

The chain couples TRBV4-1 to TRBJ2-1; the D is unclear. CDR1 and CDR2 (germline): MGHRA, YSYEKL. V dropped 3 bases and J dropped 7 bases, with 7 bases sitting between them. The CDR3 is made up of 12 amino acids. The CDR3 coding sequence is TGCGCCAGCAGCCAGGCAGGAAATGAGCAGTTCTTC. It specifies CASSQAGNEQFF.

The rearrangement joins TRBV6-5 to TRBJ2-7, with TRBD2 matching 7 bases. The CDR3 totals 14 residues. The ends lost 5 bases at V and 1 base at J; junction bases unmatched: 5. Germline CDR1 MNHEY, CDR2 SVGAGI. The CDR3 DNA sequence: TGTGCCAGCAGTCCCGGGGGGAGTTCCTACGAGCAGTACTTC. Encoded protein: CASSPGGSSYEQYF.

This chain joins TRBV27 and TRBJ1-5, with TRBD1 as a possible D gene (5 bases). The germline V gene has CDR1 MNHEY and CDR2 SMNVEV (reference sequence). The CDR3 is 15 residues long. Deletions cut 0 bases from V and 4 bases from J, with 10 bases between. Here the CDR3 reads CASSLSGAGNQPQHF. CDR3 nucleotide sequence: TGTGCCAGCAGTTTATCAGGGGCTGGTAATCAGCCCCAGCATTTT.

The J gene is TRBJ2-7, the V gene TRBV9; the match to TRBD1 covers 8 bases. Trimming at V came to 4 bases and at J to 3 bases, leaving 9 bases not matched to a gene. CDR3 size: 15 residues. Germline lookup yields CDR1 SGDLS and CDR2 YYNGEE. For the CDR3, the DNA is TGTGCCAGCAGCCTTACAGGGGGATCATTCTACGAGCAGTACTTC. Its translation: CASSLTGGSFYEQYF.